The 9 T cell receptor beta chains below come from one sample, sequenced in a study of cytomegalovirus exposure and HLA in healthy donors. The PCR used 60 Vbeta and 13 Jbeta primers. Data came from immunoSEQ multiplex PCR; TCRdb stores just in-frame clones and leaves some out. The sample carries 140,000 or so clones, approximately 83% recorded once. Sample: PBMCs. These receptors were obtained from a woman in her 40s in good health and CMV-seronegative.

This clone was seen only once. V gene TRBV20-1 combines with J gene TRBJ2-5; possibly TRBD1 for D (5 bases). The CDR3 totals 11 residues. V lost 4 bases to trimming and J lost 9 bases, with 12 bases between them. Germline CDR1 reads DFQATT; CDR2 reads SNEGSKA (reference sequence). In DNA, the CDR3 is TGCAGTGCTACTACCTCCAGGGCCCAGTACTTC. Protein: CSATTSRAQYF.

The chain employs TRBV20-1 and TRBJ1-2; TRBD1 matches 8 bases. Germline trimming cut 7 bases from V and 6 bases from J; bases unmatched to any gene: 4. The CDR3 is 11 residues long. Germline CDR1 reads DFQATT; CDR2 reads SNEGSKA (reference sequence). CDR3 protein: CSVGQGDGYTF. CDR3 bases: TGCAGTGTAGGACAGGGCGATGGCTACACCTTC.

The V call is TRBV29-1, the J call TRBJ2-7, with 9 bases lining up with TRBD1. The CDR3 consists of 15 residues. Germline CDR1 and CDR2: SQVTM and ANQGSEA. The junction had 10 bases not matched to a gene; V was cut back by 1 base and J by 6 bases. Written as DNA, the CDR3 is TGCAGCGTTGAAGCCCACAGGGGGCCAAGTCGCGAGCAGTACTTC. Translating it yields CSVEAHRGPSREQYF.

The chain is built from TRBV27 and TRBJ1-2; TRBD1 is a possible D gene (6 bases). Trimming took 8 bases from V and 7 from J, leaving 23 bases between them. This CDR3 contains 15 residues. Germline V gene data show CDR1 as MNHEY and CDR2 as SMNVEV (reference sequence). CDR3 protein: CASAQKPGGLGGYTF. CDR3 in DNA: TGTGCCAGCGCACAAAAACCGGGGGGCCTAGGTGGCTACACCTTC.

The CDR3 spells CASSPRGDREETQYF. CDR3 bases: TGTGCCAGCAGCCCGAGGGGGGACAGAGAAGAGACCCAGTACTTC. This rearrangement joins TRBV7-9 to TRBJ2-5; possibly TRBD1 for D (7 bases). Germline V gene data show CDR1 as SEHNR and CDR2 as FQNEAQ (reference sequence). Trimming pared 5 bases from V and 3 bases from J, leaving 16 bases between. The CDR3 consists of 15 residues.

The chain employs TRBV29-1 and TRBJ1-1; maybe TRBD1 (6 bases). Between the trimmed V and J ends, which lost 7 bases and 4 bases, there was a span of 10 bases. The CDR3 spans 11 residues. CDR1 and CDR2 from the germline V gene are SQVTM and ANQGSEA. The CDR3 loop is CSAGGPTEAFF. The CDR3, as DNA: TGCAGCGCCGGGGGGCCCACTGAAGCTTTCTTT. Supplemented by reference TRBV29-1 and TRBJ1-1, the full variable domain reads SAVISQKPSRDICQRGTSLTIQCQVDSQVTMMFWYRQQPGQSLTLIATANQGSEATYESGFVIDKFPISRPNLTFSTLTVSNMSPEDSSIYLCSAGGPTEAFFGQGTRLTVV.

The gene calls are TRBV6-5 and TRBJ2-1; weak D call: TRBD2 (6 bases). The CDR3 contains 13 residues. The V end was cut by 2 bases, the J end by 15 bases, with 17 bases between. The germline V gene encodes CDR1 MNHEY and CDR2 SVGAGI. CDR3 DNA: TGTGCCAGCAGTTACACACCCGGAGGGGCCCCGTTCTTC. Protein: CASSYTPGGAPFF.

The chain is built from TRBV28 and TRBJ1-5; D is undetermined. The CDR3 runs to 14 residues. V was shortened by 4 bases and J by 11 bases, with 18 bases between the two germline ends. CDR1 is MDHEN, CDR2 SYDVKM, per germline. The CDR3 nucleotides are TGTGCCAGCAGTTCGACTTTTCTCCCACGGGCCCAGCATTTT. This translates into CASSSTFLPRAQHF.

The chain recombines TRBV18 with TRBJ1-1, with a weak D call TRBD1 (6 bases). The CDR3 length is 15 residues. The germline CDR1 and CDR2 sequences are KGHSH and LQKENI. Trimming cost V 6 bases and J 0 bases, with 14 bases left between them. This CDR3 reads CASSPGQIMNTEAFF. The CDR3 DNA reads TGTGCCAGCTCCCCGGGACAAATCATGAACACTGAAGCTTTCTTT.